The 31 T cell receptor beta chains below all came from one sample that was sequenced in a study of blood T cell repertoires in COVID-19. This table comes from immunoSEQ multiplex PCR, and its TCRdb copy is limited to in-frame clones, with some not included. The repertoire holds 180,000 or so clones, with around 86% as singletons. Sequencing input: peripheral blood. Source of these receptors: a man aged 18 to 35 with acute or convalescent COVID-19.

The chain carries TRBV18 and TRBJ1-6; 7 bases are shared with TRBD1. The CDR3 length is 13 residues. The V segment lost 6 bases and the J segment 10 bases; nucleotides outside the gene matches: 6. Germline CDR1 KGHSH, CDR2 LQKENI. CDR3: CASSQQGDSPLHF. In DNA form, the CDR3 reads TGTGCCAGCTCGCAGCAGGGGGACTCACCCCTCCACTTT.

CDR3 nucleotide sequence: TGTGCCAGCAGCCGAAACCTAGCGGGGGGGTCATTGACAGATACGCAGTATTTT. This codes for CASSRNLAGGSLTDTQYF. The chain combines TRBV3-1 (or the pseudogene TRBV3-2) with TRBJ2-3, with TRBD2 matching over 12 bases. V gave up 4 bases and J gave up 3 bases; unmatched junction bases: 11. The CDR3 totals 18 residues. Germline loops: CDR1 LGHDT, CDR2 YNNKEL (reference sequence).

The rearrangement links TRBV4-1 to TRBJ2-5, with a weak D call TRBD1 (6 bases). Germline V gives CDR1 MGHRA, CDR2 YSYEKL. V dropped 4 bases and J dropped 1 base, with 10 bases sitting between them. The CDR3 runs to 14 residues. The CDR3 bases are TGCGCCAGCAGCCCTCCAGGGGCCCAAGAGACCCAGTACTTC. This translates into CASSPPGAQETQYF.

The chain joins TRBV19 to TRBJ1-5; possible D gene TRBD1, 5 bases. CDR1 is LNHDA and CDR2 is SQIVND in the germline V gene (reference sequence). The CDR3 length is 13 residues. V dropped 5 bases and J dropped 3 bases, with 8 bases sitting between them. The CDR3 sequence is CASSDSYNQPQHF. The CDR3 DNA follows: TGTGCCAGTAGTGACAGTTACAATCAGCCCCAGCATTTT.

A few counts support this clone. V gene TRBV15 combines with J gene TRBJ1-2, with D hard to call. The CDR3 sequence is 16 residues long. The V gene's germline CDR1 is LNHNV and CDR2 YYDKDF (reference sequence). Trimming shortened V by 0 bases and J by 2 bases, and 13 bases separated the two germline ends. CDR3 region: CATSRDHIGLNYGYTF. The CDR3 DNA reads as TGTGCCACCAGCAGAGATCACATAGGACTGAACTATGGCTACACCTTC. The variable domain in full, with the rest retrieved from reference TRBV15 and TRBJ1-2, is DAMVIQNPRYQVTQFGKPVTLSCSQTLNHNVMYWYQQKSSQAPKLLFHYYDKDFNNEADTPDNFQSRRPNTSFCFLDIRSPGLGDTAMYLCATSRDHIGLNYGYTFGSGTRLTVV.

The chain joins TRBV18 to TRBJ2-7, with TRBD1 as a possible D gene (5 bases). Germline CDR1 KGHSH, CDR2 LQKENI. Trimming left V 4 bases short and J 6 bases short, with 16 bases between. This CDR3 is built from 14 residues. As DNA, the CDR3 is TGTGCCAGCTCACTTCAAGGTCAGGGATCCGAGCAGTACTTC. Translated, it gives CASSLQGQGSEQYF.

This CDR3 reads CASSSPQGYIGLNTEAFF. The CDR3 DNA sequence: TGTGCCAGCTCATCTCCGCAGGGGTATATTGGGTTGAACACTGAAGCTTTCTTT. The J gene is TRBJ1-1, the V gene TRBV18; a possible D gene is TRBD1 (6 bases). The germline V gene has CDR1 KGHSH and CDR2 LQKENI. The length of the CDR3 is 18 residues. V lost 5 bases and J lost 0, with 22 bases in between.

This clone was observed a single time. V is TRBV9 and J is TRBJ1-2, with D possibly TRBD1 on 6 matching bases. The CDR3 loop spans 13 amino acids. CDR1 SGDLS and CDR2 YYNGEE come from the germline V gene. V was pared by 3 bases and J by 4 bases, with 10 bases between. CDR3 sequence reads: CASSAQGPYGYTF. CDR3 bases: TGTGCCAGCAGCGCGCAGGGGCCCTATGGCTACACCTTC.

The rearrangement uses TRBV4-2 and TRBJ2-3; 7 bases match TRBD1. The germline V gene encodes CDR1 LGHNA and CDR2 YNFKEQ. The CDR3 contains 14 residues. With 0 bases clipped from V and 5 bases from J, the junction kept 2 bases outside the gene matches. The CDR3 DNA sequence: TGTGCCAGCAGCCAAGATCAGGGGGAAGATACGCAGTATTTT. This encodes CASSQDQGEDTQYF.

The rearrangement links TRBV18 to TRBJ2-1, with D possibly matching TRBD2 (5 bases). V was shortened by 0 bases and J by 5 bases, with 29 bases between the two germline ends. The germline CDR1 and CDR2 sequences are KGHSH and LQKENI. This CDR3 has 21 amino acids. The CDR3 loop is CASSPPFTEAHTSFLNNEQFF. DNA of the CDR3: TGTGCCAGCTCACCACCGTTCACGGAGGCCCACACAAGCTTCCTAAACAATGAGCAGTTCTTC.

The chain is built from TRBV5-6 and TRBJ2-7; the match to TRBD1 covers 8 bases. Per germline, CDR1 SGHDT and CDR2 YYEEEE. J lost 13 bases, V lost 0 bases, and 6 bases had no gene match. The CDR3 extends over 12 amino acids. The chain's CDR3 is CASSLGRQGSYV. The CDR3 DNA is TGTGCCAGCAGCTTGGGTCGACAGGGGAGTTACGTC.

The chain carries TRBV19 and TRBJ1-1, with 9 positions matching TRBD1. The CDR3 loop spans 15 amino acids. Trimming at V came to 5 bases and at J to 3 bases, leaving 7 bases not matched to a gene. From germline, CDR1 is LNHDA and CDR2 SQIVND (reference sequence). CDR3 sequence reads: CASSSLTGGDTEAFF. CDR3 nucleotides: TGTGCCAGTAGTTCTCTGACAGGGGGTGACACTGAAGCTTTCTTT. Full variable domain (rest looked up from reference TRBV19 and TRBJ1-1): DGGITQSPKYLFRKEGQNVTLSCEQNLNHDAMYWYRQDPGQGLRLIYYSQIVNDFQKGDIAEGYSVSREKKESFPLTVTSAQKNPTAFYLCASSSLTGGDTEAFFGQGTRLTVV.

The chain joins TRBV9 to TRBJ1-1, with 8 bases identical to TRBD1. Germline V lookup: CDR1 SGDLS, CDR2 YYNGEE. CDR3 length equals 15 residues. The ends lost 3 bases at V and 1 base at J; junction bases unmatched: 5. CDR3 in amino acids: CASSERTGPNTEAFF. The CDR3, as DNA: TGTGCCAGCAGCGAGAGGACAGGGCCGAACACTGAAGCTTTCTTT. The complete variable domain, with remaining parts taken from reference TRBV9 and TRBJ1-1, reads DSGVTQTPKHLITATGQRVTLRCSPRSGDLSVYWYQQSLDQGLQFLIQYYNGEERAKGNILERFSAQQFPDLHSELNLSSLELGDSALYFCASSERTGPNTEAFFGQGTRLTVV.

The CDR3 protein is CASSFLSGTGVEAFF. The CDR3 nucleotides read TGCGCCAGCAGCTTCTTATCCGGGACAGGAGTTGAAGCTTTCTTT. The chain recombines TRBV5-1 with TRBJ1-1, with 8 bases aligning to TRBD1. This CDR3 is built from 15 residues. J was trimmed by 7 bases and V by 2 bases; bases with no gene match: 10. Germline V gives CDR1 SGHRS, CDR2 YFSETQ.

In nucleotides, the CDR3 is TGTGCCAGCAGTAGACAGGGGTATTCTAGCTACACCTTC. Amino acids: CASSRQGYSSYTF. The chain has TRBV6-6 and TRBJ1-2, with TRBD1 matching over 8 bases. The trim removed 5 bases at V and 9 bases at J, leaving 8 bases unmatched. There are 13 residues in the CDR3. From germline, CDR1 is MNHNY and CDR2 SVGAGI (reference sequence).

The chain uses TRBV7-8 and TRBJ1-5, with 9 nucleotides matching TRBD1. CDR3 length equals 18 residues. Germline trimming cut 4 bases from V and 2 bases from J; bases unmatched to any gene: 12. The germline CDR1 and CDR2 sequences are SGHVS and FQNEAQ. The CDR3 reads CASSSDGQGSFRNQPQHF. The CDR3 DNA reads TGTGCCAGCAGCTCAGATGGACAGGGGAGTTTTCGCAATCAGCCCCAGCATTTT.

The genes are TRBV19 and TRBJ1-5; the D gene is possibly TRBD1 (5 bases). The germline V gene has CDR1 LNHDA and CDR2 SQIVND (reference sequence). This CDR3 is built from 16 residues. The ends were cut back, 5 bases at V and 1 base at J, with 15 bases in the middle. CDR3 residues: CASSSVGGLSNQPQHF. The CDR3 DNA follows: TGTGCCAGTAGTTCGGTGGGGGGGTTGAGCAATCAGCCCCAGCATTTT.

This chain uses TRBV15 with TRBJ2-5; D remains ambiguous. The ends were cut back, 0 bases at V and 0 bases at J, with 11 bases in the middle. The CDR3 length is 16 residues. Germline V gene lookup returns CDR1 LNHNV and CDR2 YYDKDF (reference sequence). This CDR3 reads CATSREGPAHQETQYF. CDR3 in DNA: TGTGCCACCAGCAGAGAAGGCCCAGCGCACCAAGAGACCCAGTACTTC.

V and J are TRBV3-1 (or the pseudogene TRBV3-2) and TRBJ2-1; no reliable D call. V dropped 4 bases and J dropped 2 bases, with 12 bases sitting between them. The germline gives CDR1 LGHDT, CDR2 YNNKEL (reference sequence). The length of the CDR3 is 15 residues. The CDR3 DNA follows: TGTGCCAGCAGCCCCCTTGCAGGTACCTACAATGAGCAGTTCTTC. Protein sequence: CASSPLAGTYNEQFF.

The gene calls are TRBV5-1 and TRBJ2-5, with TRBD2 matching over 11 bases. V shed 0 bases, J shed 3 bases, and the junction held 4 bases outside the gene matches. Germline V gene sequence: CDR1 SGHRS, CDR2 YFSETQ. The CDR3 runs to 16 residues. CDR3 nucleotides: TGCGCCAGCAGCTTGGCACTAGCGGGGGATGAAGAGACCCAGTACTTC. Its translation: CASSLALAGDEETQYF.

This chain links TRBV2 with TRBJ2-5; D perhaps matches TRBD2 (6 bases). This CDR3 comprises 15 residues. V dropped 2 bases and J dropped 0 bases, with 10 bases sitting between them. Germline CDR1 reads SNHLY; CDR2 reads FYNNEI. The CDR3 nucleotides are TGTGCCAGCAGTGAATTCCGGACTAACCAAGAGACCCAGTACTTC. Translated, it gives CASSEFRTNQETQYF.

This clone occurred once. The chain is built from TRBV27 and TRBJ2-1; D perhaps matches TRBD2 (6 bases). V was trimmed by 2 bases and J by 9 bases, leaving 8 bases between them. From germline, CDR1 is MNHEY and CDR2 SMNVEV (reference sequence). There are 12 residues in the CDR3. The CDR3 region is CASSLMGGEQFF. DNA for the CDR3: TGTGCCAGCAGTTTAATGGGGGGTGAGCAGTTCTTC.

CDR3 amino acids: CASSPRGGTGNTIYF. As DNA, the CDR3 is TGTGCCAGCAGCCCCCGGGGGGGGACTGGAAACACCATATATTTT. The rearrangement joins TRBV9 to TRBJ1-3; D perhaps matches TRBD1 (5 bases). Trimming stripped 4 bases from V and 2 bases from J, with 13 bases between. Germline CDR1 is SGDLS and CDR2 is YYNGEE. This CDR3 is built from 15 residues.

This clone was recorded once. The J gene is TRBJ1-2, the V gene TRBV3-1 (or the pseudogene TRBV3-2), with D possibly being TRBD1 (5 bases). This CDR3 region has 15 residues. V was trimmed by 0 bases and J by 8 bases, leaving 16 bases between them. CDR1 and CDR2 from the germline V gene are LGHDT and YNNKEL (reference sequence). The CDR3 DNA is TGTGCCAGCAGCCAAGATAGCGGAGGGGTGAGCGGCTACACCTTC. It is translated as CASSQDSGGVSGYTF.

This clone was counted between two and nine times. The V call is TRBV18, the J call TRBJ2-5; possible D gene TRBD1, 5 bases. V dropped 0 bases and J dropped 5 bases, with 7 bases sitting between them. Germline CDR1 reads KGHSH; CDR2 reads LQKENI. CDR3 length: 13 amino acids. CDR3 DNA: TGTGCCAGCTCACCACCCAGGGCGGAGACCCAGTACTTC. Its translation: CASSPPRAETQYF. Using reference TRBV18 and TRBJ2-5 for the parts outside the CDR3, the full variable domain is NAGVMQNPRHLVRRRGQEARLRCSPMKGHSHVYWYRQLPEEGLKFMVYLQKENIIDESGMPKERFSAEFPKEGPSILRIQQVVRGDSAAYFCASSPPRAETQYFGPGTRLLVL.

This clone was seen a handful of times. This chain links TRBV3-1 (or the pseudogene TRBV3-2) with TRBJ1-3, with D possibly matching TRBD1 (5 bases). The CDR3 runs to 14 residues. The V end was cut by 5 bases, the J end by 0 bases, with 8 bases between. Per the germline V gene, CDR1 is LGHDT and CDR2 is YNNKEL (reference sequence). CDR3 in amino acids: CASSSDSSGNTIYF. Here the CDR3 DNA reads TGTGCCAGCAGCTCCGACAGCTCTGGAAACACCATATATTTT.

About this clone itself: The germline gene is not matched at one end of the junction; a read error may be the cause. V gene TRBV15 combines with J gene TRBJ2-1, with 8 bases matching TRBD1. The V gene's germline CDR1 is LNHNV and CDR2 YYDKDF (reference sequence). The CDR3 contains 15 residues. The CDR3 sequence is CATRRDRGHYNEQFF. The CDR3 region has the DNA TGTGCCACCAGGAGAGACAGGGGTCACTACAATGAGCAGTTCTTC.

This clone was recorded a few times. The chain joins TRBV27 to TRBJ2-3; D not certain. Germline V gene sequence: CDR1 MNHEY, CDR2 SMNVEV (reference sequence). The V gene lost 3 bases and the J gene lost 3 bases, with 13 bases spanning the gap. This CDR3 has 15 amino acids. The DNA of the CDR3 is TGTGCCAGCAGTTTCGCCTCCCTCGGGACAGATACGCAGTATTTT. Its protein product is CASSFASLGTDTQYF.

The DNA of the CDR3 is TGTGCCTGGAAAGGTCAGACATTGTCGAACTATGGCTACACCTTC. Its protein is CAWKGQTLSNYGYTF. The V call is TRBV30, the J call TRBJ1-2, with D unresolved. This CDR3 contains 15 residues. Trimming stripped 4 bases from V and 2 bases from J, with 17 bases between. In germline, CDR1 is GTSNPN, CDR2 SVGIG (reference sequence).

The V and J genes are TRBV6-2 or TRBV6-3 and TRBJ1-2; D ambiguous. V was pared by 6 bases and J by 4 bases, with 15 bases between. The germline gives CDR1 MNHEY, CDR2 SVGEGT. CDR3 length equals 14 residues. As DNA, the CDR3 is TGTGCCAGCAGCTCCCTCACGGACTTCTATGGCTACACCTTC. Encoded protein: CASSSLTDFYGYTF.

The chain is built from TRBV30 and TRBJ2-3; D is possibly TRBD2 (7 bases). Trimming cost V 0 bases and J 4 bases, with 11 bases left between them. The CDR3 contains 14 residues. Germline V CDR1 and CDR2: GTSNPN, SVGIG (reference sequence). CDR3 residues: CAWSVGGRSDTQYF. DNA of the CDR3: TGTGCCTGGAGTGTCGGGGGGCGGTCAGATACGCAGTATTTT.